The 5 T cell receptor beta chains presented below share a single source sample, sequenced in a study of radiation and T cells in renal cell carcinoma. This table comes from immunoSEQ multiplex PCR, and its TCRdb copy is limited to in-frame clones, with some not included. The table has 130,000 or so clones, 83% seen once. Documented time point: baseline pretreatment blood. Sample treatment: 15 Gy SBRT to primary tumor, nephrectomy 4 weeks later. This material consisted of blood, taken from a patient whose treatment included radiotherapy and nephrectomy. These receptors originate from a woman aged 45-59 years with renal cell carcinoma.

This sequence joins TRBV7-3 and TRBJ1-2, with 8 bases that match TRBD1. Germline V gene lookup returns CDR1 SGHTA and CDR2 FQGTGA. V was clipped by 2 bases and J by 1 base; unmatched bases: 3. There are 15 residues in the CDR3. CDR3 in amino acids: CASSLGTGDNYGYTF. The CDR3 nucleotides read TGTGCCAGCAGCTTAGGGACAGGCGATAACTATGGCTACACCTTC.

This sequence joins TRBV4-3 and TRBJ2-1; D remains unclear. The length of the CDR3 is 12 residues. Germline V gene data show CDR1 as LGHNA and CDR2 as YSLEER. Trimming left V 0 bases short and J 9 bases short, with 6 bases between. CDR3 bases: TGCGCCAGCAGCCAAGATAGGCGTGAGCAGTTCTTC. It is translated as CASSQDRREQFF.

CDR3 protein: CASSEVGTSGRETQYF. CDR3 DNA sequence: TGTGCCAGCAGTGAAGTCGGGACTAGCGGGAGAGAGACCCAGTACTTC. The J gene is TRBJ2-5, the V gene TRBV2; 14 bases are a match to TRBD2. The CDR3 totals 16 residues. Trimming removed 1 base from V and 4 bases from J; junction bases left unmatched: 2. The germline V gene encodes CDR1 SNHLY and CDR2 FYNNEI.

This chain joins TRBV9 and TRBJ1-1; D not certain. The germline V gene has CDR1 SGDLS and CDR2 YYNGEE. The CDR3 has 13 amino acids. V dropped 4 bases and J dropped 1 base, with 8 bases sitting between them. The CDR3 coding sequence is TGTGCCAGCAGCAACAGCCCGAACACTGAAGCTTTCTTT. Its protein is CASSNSPNTEAFF.

This chain uses TRBV5-1 with TRBJ2-7; TRBD1 aligns across 8 bases. Trimming at V came to 3 bases and at J to 9 bases, leaving 11 bases not matched to a gene. CDR1 and CDR2 from the germline V gene are SGHRS and YFSETQ. The CDR3 loop spans 14 amino acids. The CDR3 DNA reads as TGCGCCAGCAGCTCGCCCGGGACAGGAACTACGCAGTACTTC. Protein sequence: CASSSPGTGTTQYF.